This TCR beta chain was profiled in a study of Tregs in tolerant kidney transplant recipients. Overall study results and limits: The most relevant donor-specific Treg TCRbeta repertoire apparently came from expansion with activated donor B cells. Donor-specific Treg expansion exceeded global Treg expansion in tolerant patients, suggesting antigen drive. Biological reproducibility was not directly addressed in this study.

Turning to this clone: Its antigen is currently unknown. The CDR3 extends 3 residues past the end of the read, so its final part is completed from the germline J gene.

Method: immunoSEQ multiplex PCR; TCRdb's copy keeps in-frame clones and lacks some. Seen in this sample are more than 6,000 clones; the ten most common clones hold approximately 6%. With 4 bases removed from V and 8 bases from J, the gap between germline ends came to 12 bases. Germline V gene data show CDR1 as WNHNN and CDR2 as SYGVQD (reference sequence). The CDR3 loop spans 13 amino acids. Mixed chimerism was transient after nonmyeloablative marrow transplants from related graft donors. This clonotype originated in a human patient who received a combined kidney and bone marrow transplant. The T cells may partly be graft donor cells. The rearrangement joins TRBV10-1 to TRBJ2-1, with a possible D match to TRBD1 (6 bases). Here the sequenced sample was CD4+ T cells from blood (PBMCs), taken 6 months after the transplant. The CDR3 DNA, read in part, is TGCGCCAGCAGTGCTACAGGGTTGGATGAG. Translated: CASSATGLDE. The full CDR3 reads CASSATGLDEQFF.